These T cell receptor beta chains were read from a single sample in a study of T-cell reconstitution after alpha-beta-depleted transplantation in children. Using its own MiXCR run on the PCR reads, TCRdb lists one record per CDR3 protein. This sample has fewer than 250,000 distinct CDR3 sequences, with around 7.5% found just once. Sequencing used PBMCs, mostly from graft donor cells, obtained 180 days after TCRalphabeta/CD19-depleted stem cell transplant. These receptors were collected from a male patient between 5 and 17 years old who had a stem cell transplant for acute lymphoblastic leukemia, so the T cells may come from the graft donor. Each CDR3 is given with its conserved first and last residue. The order of the fields is V gene, clone size, CDR3 length, J gene, D gene, CDR3 DNA, CDR3 protein. A D gene is named only where the DNA matches it firmly. Clone size is not always given. Where it is, it says once, few, many or a class for expanded clones.

V gene: TRBV7-8
clone size: many
CDR3 length: 13
J gene: TRBJ2-5
D gene: NA
CDR3 DNA: TGTGCCAGCAGCTTCCCCCTTGACGAGACCCAGTACTTC
CDR3 protein: CASSFPLDETQYF

V gene: TRBV5-1
clone size: many
CDR3 length: 16
J gene: TRBJ1-1
D gene: NA
CDR3 DNA: TGCGCCAGCAGCTTGCAGGGGTGGCCTATGAAGACTGAAGCTTTCTTT
CDR3 protein: CASSLQGWPMKTEAFF

V gene: TRBV14
clone size: many
CDR3 length: 13
J gene: TRBJ2-7
D gene: NA
CDR3 DNA: TGTGCCAGCAGAGGCCGGGAGTCGGAAGAGCAGTACTTC
CDR3 protein: CASRGRESEEQYF

V gene: TRBV6-4
clone size: few
CDR3 length: 17
J gene: TRBJ2-1
D gene: TRBD2
CDR3 DNA: TGTGCCAGCAGTCCCAAACGGGGGGGGGGAACCTACAATGAGCAGTTCTTC
CDR3 protein: CASSPKRGGGTYNEQFF

V gene: TRBV27
clone size: many
CDR3 length: 14
J gene: TRBJ2-3
D gene: NA
CDR3 DNA: TGTGCCAGCAGTCCGGACCCTTGGACAGATACGCAGTATTTT
CDR3 protein: CASSPDPWTDTQYF

V gene: TRBV20-1
clone size: many
CDR3 length: 16
J gene: TRBJ2-7
D gene: NA
CDR3 DNA: TGCAGTGCCCACTTGTTGGAGGGCGGTAAAGTCCACGAGCAGTACTTC
CDR3 protein: CSAHLLEGGKVHEQYF

V gene: TRBV10-3
clone size: many
CDR3 length: 14
J gene: TRBJ2-2
D gene: NA
CDR3 DNA: TGTGCCATCAGTGAGACGCCCAGCACCGGGGAGCTGTTTTTT
CDR3 protein: CAISETPSTGELFF

V gene: TRBV7-2
clone size: many
CDR3 length: 13
J gene: TRBJ2-7
D gene: NA
CDR3 DNA: TGTGCCAGCAGATCCACGGGAACCTACGAGCAGTACTTC
CDR3 protein: CASRSTGTYEQYF

V gene: TRBV24-1
clone size: many
CDR3 length: 15
J gene: TRBJ2-1
D gene: TRBD2
CDR3 DNA: TGTGCCACCAGTAAATTCACTAGCGGCTACAATGAGCAGTTCTTC
CDR3 protein: CATSKFTSGYNEQFF

V gene: TRBV21-1
clone size: many
CDR3 length: 18
J gene: TRBJ2-7
D gene: NA
CDR3 DNA: TGTGCCAGCAGCAAAGCGGGTAGAAACCAGGGCCTCTCCTACGAGCAGTACTTC
CDR3 protein: CASSKAGRNQGLSYEQYF

V gene: TRBV3-1
clone size: many
CDR3 length: 14
J gene: TRBJ1-1
D gene: NA
CDR3 DNA: TGTGCCAGCAGCCTCAAAGGGGTAAACACTGAAGCTTTCTTT
CDR3 protein: CASSLKGVNTEAFF

V gene: TRBV12-3/TRBV12-4
clone size: many
CDR3 length: 14
J gene: TRBJ1-1
D gene: NA
CDR3 DNA: TGTGCCAGCAGTTGGAGGGGGGGGGTCACTGAAGCTTTCTTT
CDR3 protein: CASSWRGGVTEAFF

V gene: TRBV19
clone size: many
CDR3 length: 13
J gene: TRBJ2-1
D gene: NA
CDR3 DNA: TGTGCCAGTAGTAAAGACTATTACAATGAGCAGTTCTTC
CDR3 protein: CASSKDYYNEQFF

V gene: TRBV7-9
clone size: many
CDR3 length: 14
J gene: TRBJ1-4
D gene: NA
CDR3 DNA: TGTGCCAGCAGCCTGAGGGGTCTAGCGGAAAAACTGTTTTTT
CDR3 protein: CASSLRGLAEKLFF

V gene: TRBV12-3/TRBV12-4
clone size: many
CDR3 length: 14
J gene: TRBJ1-2
D gene: TRBD1
CDR3 DNA: TGTGCCAGTAGGAAGGACAGGGGGGATTATGGCTACACCTTC
CDR3 protein: CASRKDRGDYGYTF

V gene: TRBV24-1
clone size: many
CDR3 length: 15
J gene: TRBJ2-3
D gene: NA
CDR3 DNA: TGTGCCACCAGTGATTCCGAGGGGGGAACAGATACGCAGTATTTT
CDR3 protein: CATSDSEGGTDTQYF

V gene: TRBV19
clone size: NA
CDR3 length: 14
J gene: TRBJ2-5
D gene: TRBD2
CDR3 DNA: TGTGCCAGTAGTAAGATTAGCGGGAAGGAGACCCAGTACTTC
CDR3 protein: CASSKISGKETQYF

V gene: TRBV20-1
clone size: many
CDR3 length: 15
J gene: TRBJ2-1
D gene: TRBD2
CDR3 DNA: TGCAGTGCTAGGGTTAGCGGGAGCTCCTACAATGAGCAGTTCTTC
CDR3 protein: CSARVSGSSYNEQFF

V gene: TRBV18
clone size: many
CDR3 length: 13
J gene: TRBJ2-7
D gene: NA
CDR3 DNA: TGTGCCAGCTTACAAGACGGGACCTACGAGCAGTACTTC
CDR3 protein: CASLQDGTYEQYF

V gene: TRBV27
clone size: many
CDR3 length: 13
J gene: TRBJ2-7
D gene: TRBD2
CDR3 DNA: TGTGCCAGCAGTGGGACTAGCGTCTACGAGCAGTACTTC
CDR3 protein: CASSGTSVYEQYF

V gene: TRBV9
clone size: many
CDR3 length: 13
J gene: TRBJ1-5
D gene: TRBD1
CDR3 DNA: TGTGCCAGCAGCCCCGGACAGGCTCAGCCCCAGCATTTT
CDR3 protein: CASSPGQAQPQHF

V gene: TRBV27
clone size: NA
CDR3 length: 18
J gene: TRBJ2-5
D gene: TRBD2
CDR3 DNA: TGTGCCAGCACCGTATATCTCGACCCCGGGGGGGGAGGAGAGACCCAGTACTTC
CDR3 protein: CASTVYLDPGGGGETQYF

V gene: TRBV6-5
clone size: many
CDR3 length: 14
J gene: TRBJ1-5
D gene: NA
CDR3 DNA: TGTGCCAGCAGCGCCGACTTGAGCAATCAGCCCCAGCATTTT
CDR3 protein: CASSADLSNQPQHF

V gene: TRBV6-5
clone size: many
CDR3 length: 16
J gene: TRBJ1-3
D gene: NA
CDR3 DNA: TGTGCCAGCAGTTACTCGGGGCCGCGCTCTGGAAACACCATATATTTT
CDR3 protein: CASSYSGPRSGNTIYF

V gene: TRBV2
clone size: many
CDR3 length: 11
J gene: TRBJ1-2
D gene: NA
CDR3 DNA: TGTGCCAGCAGCGTGGCGGGTGGCTACACCTTC
CDR3 protein: CASSVAGGYTF

V gene: TRBV12-3/TRBV12-4
clone size: many
CDR3 length: 14
J gene: TRBJ1-5
D gene: NA
CDR3 DNA: TGTGCCAGCAGTTATAGGGGGGGGTATCAGCCCCAGCATTTT
CDR3 protein: CASSYRGGYQPQHF

V gene: TRBV20-1
clone size: NA
CDR3 length: 13
J gene: TRBJ1-2
D gene: TRBD1
CDR3 DNA: TGCATCTCGGGACAGGCTCCGGGCTATGGCTACACCTTC
CDR3 protein: CISGQAPGYGYTF

V gene: TRBV7-8
clone size: many
CDR3 length: 17
J gene: TRBJ1-5
D gene: TRBD1
CDR3 DNA: TGTGCCAGCAGCTTAGCTCCGGGACAGCCAAGCAATCAGCCCCAGCATTTT
CDR3 protein: CASSLAPGQPSNQPQHF

V gene: TRBV7-2
clone size: NA
CDR3 length: 14
J gene: TRBJ1-3
D gene: NA
CDR3 DNA: TGTGCCAGCAGCTTAAGCCTTAGGGGAAACACCATATATTTT
CDR3 protein: CASSLSLRGNTIYF

V gene: TRBV11-2
clone size: many
CDR3 length: 14
J gene: TRBJ1-5
D gene: TRBD1
CDR3 DNA: TGTGCCAGCAGCTTAGGAGGGGGCAGTCAGCCCCAGCATTTT
CDR3 protein: CASSLGGGSQPQHF

V gene: TRBV4-3
clone size: NA
CDR3 length: 19
J gene: TRBJ2-3
D gene: TRBD2
CDR3 DNA: TGCGCCAGCAGCCAAGTAGGGACTAGCGGGGGCCCACGCACAGATACGCAGTATTTT
CDR3 protein: CASSQVGTSGGPRTDTQYF

V gene: TRBV7-6
clone size: many
CDR3 length: 16
J gene: TRBJ2-3
D gene: TRBD2
CDR3 DNA: TGTGCCAGCAGCTCCCCTCCGTGGCGGGGGTGGTCGACGCAGTATTTT
CDR3 protein: CASSSPPWRGWSTQYF

V gene: TRBV12-3/TRBV12-4
clone size: many
CDR3 length: 14
J gene: TRBJ1-4
D gene: NA
CDR3 DNA: TGTGCCAGCAGGCCCACAGGGCGTAATGAAAAACTGTTTTTT
CDR3 protein: CASRPTGRNEKLFF

V gene: TRBV25-1
clone size: few
CDR3 length: 14
J gene: TRBJ1-3
D gene: NA
CDR3 DNA: TGTGCCAGCAGTGATGGGGGCGGTGGAAACACCATATATTTT
CDR3 protein: CASSDGGGGNTIYF

V gene: TRBV15
clone size: many
CDR3 length: 13
J gene: TRBJ2-1
D gene: NA
CDR3 DNA: TGTGCCACCAGCAGAGATAATCGCAATGAGCAGTTCTTC
CDR3 protein: CATSRDNRNEQFF

V gene: TRBV6-1
clone size: many
CDR3 length: 14
J gene: TRBJ1-5
D gene: NA
CDR3 DNA: TGTGCCAGCAGTGAGTCGGGGGCACACCAGCCCCAGCATTTT
CDR3 protein: CASSESGAHQPQHF

V gene: TRBV27
clone size: many
CDR3 length: 14
J gene: TRBJ2-2
D gene: NA
CDR3 DNA: TGTGCCAGCAGTTCAGGACTTGTGACCGGGGAGCTGTTTTTT
CDR3 protein: CASSSGLVTGELFF

V gene: TRBV24-1
clone size: few
CDR3 length: 12
J gene: TRBJ1-2
D gene: NA
CDR3 DNA: TGTGCCACCGAGGCTCAAGGCTATGGCTACACCTTC
CDR3 protein: CATEAQGYGYTF

V gene: TRBV12-3/TRBV12-4
clone size: many
CDR3 length: 11
J gene: TRBJ2-1
D gene: NA
CDR3 DNA: TGTGCCAGCAGTTTACAAAATGAGCAGTTCTTC
CDR3 protein: CASSLQNEQFF

V gene: TRBV5-1
clone size: NA
CDR3 length: 17
J gene: TRBJ2-1
D gene: TRBD2
CDR3 DNA: TGCGCCAGCAGCTTAACCTTACTAGCGGGAGTCTACAATGAGCAGTTCTTC
CDR3 protein: CASSLTLLAGVYNEQFF

V gene: TRBV6-2/TRBV6-3
clone size: many
CDR3 length: 12
J gene: TRBJ2-7
D gene: NA
CDR3 DNA: TGTGCCAGCAGCTTATTATTCTACGAGCAGTACTTC
CDR3 protein: CASSLLFYEQYF

V gene: TRBV7-2
clone size: many
CDR3 length: 14
J gene: TRBJ2-7
D gene: NA
CDR3 DNA: TGTGCCAGCAGCTTAGGGGGGGCCGCGAACGAGCAGTACTTC
CDR3 protein: CASSLGGAANEQYF

V gene: TRBV20-1
clone size: many
CDR3 length: 11
J gene: TRBJ2-7
D gene: NA
CDR3 DNA: TGCAGTGCTACCCAGGGCTACGAGCAGTACTTC
CDR3 protein: CSATQGYEQYF

V gene: TRBV10-3
clone size: many
CDR3 length: 13
J gene: TRBJ1-1
D gene: NA
CDR3 DNA: TGTGCCATCAGTGAACCCTTGAACACTGAAGCTTTCTTT
CDR3 protein: CAISEPLNTEAFF

V gene: TRBV19
clone size: many
CDR3 length: 21
J gene: TRBJ1-5
D gene: NA
CDR3 DNA: TGTGCCAGTAGTATTTGGTTCTGGGGCAGGATCGAGACCTATAGCAATCAGCCCCAGCATTTT
CDR3 protein: CASSIWFWGRIETYSNQPQHF

V gene: TRBV12-3/TRBV12-4
clone size: many
CDR3 length: 16
J gene: TRBJ1-1
D gene: NA
CDR3 DNA: TGTGCCAGCAGTTTATCGAGGGGGGCCCGGAACACTGAAGCTTTCTTT
CDR3 protein: CASSLSRGARNTEAFF

V gene: TRBV20-1
clone size: many
CDR3 length: 15
J gene: TRBJ1-5
D gene: NA
CDR3 DNA: TGCAGTGCTAGGGGCGGGGAAAGGGGCAATCAGCCCCAGCATTTT
CDR3 protein: CSARGGERGNQPQHF

V gene: TRBV19
clone size: few
CDR3 length: 15
J gene: TRBJ2-1
D gene: TRBD1
CDR3 DNA: TGTGCCAGTAGTCCCAGGGGGACCTCCTACAATGAGCAGTTCTTC
CDR3 protein: CASSPRGTSYNEQFF

V gene: TRBV12-3/TRBV12-4
clone size: many
CDR3 length: 13
J gene: TRBJ2-7
D gene: NA
CDR3 DNA: TGTGCCAGCTTAGGCGCATACTCCTACGAGCAGTACTTC
CDR3 protein: CASLGAYSYEQYF

V gene: TRBV18
clone size: many
CDR3 length: 16
J gene: TRBJ2-2
D gene: TRBD1
CDR3 DNA: TGTGCCAGCCCAAACCTCGGGACAGGAGAAACCGGGGAGCTGTTTTTT
CDR3 protein: CASPNLGTGETGELFF

V gene: TRBV9
clone size: many
CDR3 length: 12
J gene: TRBJ2-1
D gene: NA
CDR3 DNA: TGTGCCAGCAGCGTAGGGGGAAGGGAGCAGTTCTTC
CDR3 protein: CASSVGGREQFF

V gene: TRBV19
clone size: NA
CDR3 length: 13
J gene: TRBJ2-7
D gene: TRBD2
CDR3 DNA: TGTGCCAGTAGTATGGGAGGGGAGTACGAGCAGTACTTC
CDR3 protein: CASSMGGEYEQYF

V gene: TRBV28
clone size: many
CDR3 length: 16
J gene: TRBJ1-4
D gene: NA
CDR3 DNA: TGTGCCAGCAGCCAGTCCCGGAGGACTCACCGGGAAAAACTGTTTTTT
CDR3 protein: CASSQSRRTHREKLFF